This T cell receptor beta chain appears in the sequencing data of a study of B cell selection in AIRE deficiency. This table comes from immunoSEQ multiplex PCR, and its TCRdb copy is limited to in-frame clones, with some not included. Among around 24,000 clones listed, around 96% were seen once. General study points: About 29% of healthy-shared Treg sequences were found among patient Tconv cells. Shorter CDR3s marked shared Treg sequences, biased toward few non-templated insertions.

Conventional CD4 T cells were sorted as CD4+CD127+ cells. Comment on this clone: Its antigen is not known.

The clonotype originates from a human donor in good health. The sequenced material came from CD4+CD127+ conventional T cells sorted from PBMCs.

In DNA, the CDR3 is TGTGCCATCAGGGGAGGCACCGGGGAGCTGTTTTTT. Translating it yields CAIRGGTGELFF. This chain connects TRBV10-3 to TRBJ2-2; possibly TRBD2 for D (6 bases). V was cut by 6 bases and J by 4 bases, with 6 bases left in between. In germline, CDR1 is ENHRY, CDR2 SYGVKD. The CDR3 runs 12 residues.